A single TCR beta chain is shown here with its context. The antigen remains unidentified. The entry originates in a study of T cell responses to AZD1222 COVID-19 vaccine. Broader study findings: Dominant CD4 TCR responses targeted spike regions 160-218 and 743-854.

The CDR3 is made up of 15 amino acids. V was pared by 0 bases and J by 3 bases, with 9 bases between. From germline, CDR1 is SGHNT and CDR2 YYREEE (reference sequence). Some clones are missing from TCRdb's copy, which holds only in-frame ones; the method was immunoSEQ multiplex PCR. The repertoire holds 150,000 to 200,000 clones, more than 90% seen once, with 3.6% in the top ten. The sequence came from an adult who received the MenACWY meningococcal vaccine as a control. V gene TRBV5-4 combines with J gene TRBJ2-2; D ambiguous. The sequenced sample was peripheral blood, obtained 28 days after the second dose of the MenACWY control vaccine. CDR3 bases: TGTGCCAGCAGCTTGGCCGGCAGCCACACCGGGGAGCTGTTTTTT. It is translated as CASSLAGSHTGELFF. Filled out from reference TRBV5-4 and TRBJ2-2, the complete variable domain reads ETGVTQSPTHLIKTRGQQVTLRCSSQSGHNTVSWYQQALGQGPQFIFQYYREEENGRGNFPPRFSGLQFPNYSSELNVNALELDDSALYLCASSLAGSHTGELFFGEGSRLTVL.